These 32 T cell receptor beta chains were all obtained from the same sample, sequenced in a study of cytomegalovirus exposure and HLA in healthy donors. The PCR made use of 60 Vbeta and 13 Jbeta primers. Assay: immunoSEQ multiplex PCR; the TCRdb copy retains only in-frame clones and omits some. This repertoire shows around 80,000 clones, roughly 72% found once; its top ten account for under 10%. Material: PBMCs. The receptors originated from a man aged 35 to 55 in good health and CMV-seropositive.

This clone has only one observation. This sequence joins TRBV4-3 and TRBJ2-5; 10 bases are shared with TRBD2. The trim removed 4 bases at V and 4 bases at J, leaving 15 bases unmatched. Germline V gene data show CDR1 as LGHNA and CDR2 as YSLEER. This CDR3 comprises 18 residues. The CDR3 DNA reads TGCGCCAGCAGCCCATTCACCCAGCGGGGGGGTGGGGGAGAGACCCAGTACTTC. Translated: CASSPFTQRGGGGETQYF.

The rearrangement joins TRBV7-2 to TRBJ2-1; D unresolved. The CDR3 spans 12 residues. Germline CDR1 SGHTA, CDR2 FQGNSA. Trimming pared 1 base from V and 7 bases from J, leaving 5 bases between. CDR3 residues: CASSLGRNEQFF. The CDR3 coding sequence is TGTGCCAGCAGCTTAGGCAGAAATGAGCAGTTCTTC.

The chain uses TRBV2 and TRBJ2-7; D unresolved. V shed 6 bases and J shed 2 bases, with 11 bases lying between them. CDR1 and CDR2 (germline): SNHLY, FYNNEI. The CDR3 has 13 residues. Here the CDR3 reads CASRVTAAYEQYF. In nucleotides, the CDR3 is TGTGCCAGCAGGGTTACAGCAGCCTACGAGCAGTACTTC. Complete variable domain (other parts from reference TRBV2 and TRBJ2-7): EPEVTQTPSHQVTQMGQEVILRCVPISNHLYFYWYRQILGQKVEFLVSFYNNEISEKSEIFDDQFSVERPDGSNFTLKIRSTKLEDSAMYFCASRVTAAYEQYFGPGTRLTVT.

The chain recombines TRBV5-6 with TRBJ2-1, with D tentatively TRBD1 (5 bases). CDR1 and CDR2 (germline): SGHDT, YYEEEE. Trimming pared 2 bases from V and 7 bases from J, leaving 7 bases between. The CDR3 consists of 12 residues. This CDR3 reads CASSFRDNEQFF. The CDR3 coding sequence is TGTGCCAGCAGCTTCAGGGATAATGAGCAGTTCTTC.

The chain uses TRBV29-1 and TRBJ2-7; TRBD1 agrees at 8 bases. J lost 5 bases, V lost 6 bases, and 15 bases had no gene match. The CDR3 runs to 15 residues. Germline lookup yields CDR1 SQVTM and CDR2 ANQGSEA. CDR3 DNA sequence: TGCAGCGTAGCCCGGGACAGGTTACCCCCCAACGAGCAGTACTTC. Translating it yields CSVARDRLPPNEQYF.

This chain connects TRBV6-5 to TRBJ2-1; a possible D gene is TRBD1 (6 bases). CDR1 MNHEY and CDR2 SVGAGI come from the germline V gene. The CDR3 is 15 amino acids. Trimming took off 5 bases at V and 7 bases at J, with 18 bases between the two ends. CDR3 bases: TGTGCCAGCAGTCGCAACAGGGAGATTGGGAATGAGCAGTTCTTC. This codes for CASSRNREIGNEQFF.

The chain joins TRBV6-4 to TRBJ1-1, with unresolved D. Germline assignment: CDR1 MRHNA and CDR2 SNTAGT. The length of the CDR3 is 14 residues. The V end was cut by 5 bases, the J end by 4 bases, with 14 bases between. CDR3 nucleotide sequence: TGTGCCAGCAGTCCGGCCTCATCGGGCACTGAAGCTTTCTTT. The encoded protein is CASSPASSGTEAFF.

The chain links TRBV5-6 to TRBJ2-1; 10 bases fit TRBD2. V dropped 5 bases and J dropped 7; count of bases not matched to a gene: 6. The germline V gene has CDR1 SGHDT and CDR2 YYEEEE. CDR3 length equals 14 residues. CDR3 in DNA: TGTGCCAGCAGTCTAGCGGGAGCTATGAATGAGCAGTTCTTC. Its protein product is CASSLAGAMNEQFF.

The chain joins TRBV19 to TRBJ2-1; TRBD2 matches at 15 bases. V lost 4 bases, J lost 14 bases, and 12 bases stayed unmatched. Germline V gene data show CDR1 as LNHDA and CDR2 as SQIVND (reference sequence). CDR3 size: 16 residues. CDR3 DNA sequence: TGTGCCAGTAGTAATCTCTATAGGACTAGCGGGGGGGCTGAGTTCTTC. It codes for CASSNLYRTSGGAEFF.

The chain carries TRBV27 and TRBJ2-1; the D gene is possibly TRBD1 (5 bases). CDR3 length: 14 amino acids. Germline lookup yields CDR1 MNHEY and CDR2 SMNVEV (reference sequence). V was shortened by 5 bases and J by 0 bases, with 8 bases between the two germline ends. This CDR3 reads CASSITGSYNEQFF. CDR3 DNA: TGTGCCAGCAGTATCACAGGCTCCTACAATGAGCAGTTCTTC.

This chain connects TRBV27 to TRBJ1-5; D not certain. Germline loops: CDR1 MNHEY, CDR2 SMNVEV (reference sequence). V lost 0 bases, J lost 7 bases, and 10 bases lay in between. This CDR3 spans 14 amino acids. The CDR3 region has the DNA TGTGCCAGCAGTTTATCGTGGGGAGAACAGCCCCAGCATTTT. It yields the protein CASSLSWGEQPQHF.

The chain joins TRBV9 to TRBJ1-3; a possible D gene is TRBD1 (6 bases). Trimming cost V 1 base and J 2 bases, with 7 bases left between them. Germline V gives CDR1 SGDLS, CDR2 YYNGEE. The CDR3 totals 14 residues. This CDR3 is CASSVSGAGNTIYF. The CDR3, as DNA: TGTGCCAGCAGCGTATCAGGGGCTGGAAACACCATATATTTT.

This chain connects TRBV6-6 to TRBJ1-4; TRBD1 might be the D (6 bases). The V end lost 7 bases, the J end lost 8 bases, and 17 bases lay between the germline ends. Looked up from germline, CDR1 is MNHNY and CDR2 is SVGAGI (reference sequence). This CDR3 comprises 14 residues. CDR3 amino acids: CASNDRSMREKLFF. The CDR3 nucleotides are TGTGCCAGCAACGACAGGTCAATGCGGGAAAAACTGTTTTTT.

Only one count was recorded for this clone. The CDR3 is CASSGTWTQYF. For the CDR3, the DNA is TGTGCCAGCAGCGGGACATGGACGCAGTATTTT. The chain carries TRBV28 and TRBJ2-3; D is possibly TRBD1 (6 bases). The V end lost 6 bases, the J end lost 9 bases, and 10 bases lay between the germline ends. The germline CDR1 and CDR2 sequences are MDHEN and SYDVKM. The CDR3 is 11 residues long.

V gene TRBV18 combines with J gene TRBJ2-5; D is unclear. Germline CDR1 KGHSH, CDR2 LQKENI. Trimming removed 3 bases from V and 0 bases from J, with 2 bases in between. CDR3 size: 12 residues. CDR3 protein: CASSPNQETQYF. The CDR3 bases are TGTGCCAGCTCACCCAACCAAGAGACCCAGTACTTC.

The chain employs TRBV7-3 and TRBJ2-2, with 8 nucleotides matching TRBD1. Trimming removed 3 bases from V and 5 bases from J; junction bases left unmatched: 5. Looked up from germline, CDR1 is SGHTA and CDR2 is FQGTGA. This CDR3 has 15 residues. The CDR3 DNA reads TGTGCCAGCAGCTTCTCAGGGGGCGAGACCGGGGAGCTGTTTTTT. As protein: CASSFSGGETGELFF.

The chain carries TRBV2 and TRBJ2-1, with TRBD1 identical over 7 bases. The CDR3 consists of 14 residues. V dropped 7 bases and J dropped 1; count of bases not matched to a gene: 4. Per the germline V gene, CDR1 is SNHLY and CDR2 is FYNNEI. The CDR3 is CASIRDRSYNEQFF. CDR3 sequence (DNA): TGTGCCAGCATAAGGGACAGATCCTACAATGAGCAGTTCTTC. The full variable domain, its missing parts supplied by reference TRBV2 and TRBJ2-1, is EPEVTQTPSHQVTQMGQEVILRCVPISNHLYFYWYRQILGQKVEFLVSFYNNEISEKSEIFDDQFSVERPDGSNFTLKIRSTKLEDSAMYFCASIRDRSYNEQFFGPGTRLTVL.

The chain employs TRBV6-1 and TRBJ1-6, with 9 bases fitting TRBD1. This CDR3 region has 15 residues. The V and J ends lost 4 bases and 7 bases, in that order; junction bases with no gene match: 5. CDR1 MNHNS and CDR2 SASEGT come from the germline V gene. CDR3 region: CASSVGTGKNSPLHF. In nucleotides, the CDR3 is TGTGCCAGCAGTGTCGGGACAGGGAAAAATTCACCCCTCCACTTT.

Remarks on this clone: One junction end disagrees with the germline gene, perhaps due to a read error. V is TRBV7-9 and J is TRBJ2-6, with a weak D call TRBD1 (6 bases). The CDR3 consists of 17 residues. The germline gives CDR1 SEHNR, CDR2 FQNEAQ (reference sequence). The chain's CDR3 is CSSSSFSGASGANVLTF. The CDR3 region has the DNA TGTTCCAGCAGCTCCTTTTCAGGGGCCTCTGGGGCCAACGTCCTGACTTTC.

This chain joins TRBV5-6 and TRBJ2-4; 7 bases line up with TRBD2. The CDR3 length is 15 residues. In germline, CDR1 is SGHDT, CDR2 YYEEEE. The V segment lost 3 bases and the J segment 7 bases; nucleotides outside the gene matches: 10. The CDR3, as DNA: TGTGCCAGCAGCTGGGAGGGCAAATCTGGGAACATTCAGTACTTC. It is translated as CASSWEGKSGNIQYF.

Remarks on this clone: Other DNA sequences within the sample encode an identical CDR3. The chain combines TRBV4-2 with TRBJ2-5; weak D call: TRBD2 (5 bases). V lost 0 bases and J lost 2, with 10 bases in between. CDR3 length: 15 amino acids. The germline V gene encodes CDR1 LGHNA and CDR2 YNFKEQ. CDR3 sequence reads: CASSQDPGGQETQYF. CDR3 nucleotide sequence: TGTGCCAGCAGCCAAGATCCCGGCGGGCAAGAGACCCAGTACTTC.

A few counts support this clone. The V and J genes are TRBV27 and TRBJ2-5; 7 bases match TRBD1. This CDR3 has 16 amino acids. Germline CDR1 is MNHEY and CDR2 is SMNVEV (reference sequence). With 5 bases clipped from V and 3 bases from J, the junction kept 12 bases outside the gene matches. CDR3 DNA sequence: TGTGCCAGCAGTAGCCCCAGGGGGAGTGGTGAAGAGACCCAGTACTTC. Protein sequence: CASSSPRGSGEETQYF.

V and J are TRBV7-8 and TRBJ1-5; TRBD1 is a possible D gene (5 bases). CDR1 SGHVS and CDR2 FQNEAQ come from the germline V gene. V lost 4 bases to trimming and J lost 6 bases, with 19 bases between them. The CDR3 extends over 16 amino acids. CDR3 nucleotides: TGTGCCAGCAGCTCTACATACGGCCAGGGTACTCAGCCCCAGCATTTT. Translating gives CASSSTYGQGTQPQHF.

The chain joins TRBV30 to TRBJ1-2, with a weak D call TRBD1 (5 bases). Trimming shortened V by 3 bases and J by 5 bases, and 10 bases separated the two germline ends. CDR3 length equals 12 residues. Germline lookup yields CDR1 GTSNPN and CDR2 SVGIG (reference sequence). The CDR3 DNA sequence: TGTGCCTGGAGGCTGACAGCGTATGGCTACACCTTC. Residues: CAWRLTAYGYTF.

The genes are TRBV7-3 and TRBJ2-3; maybe TRBD1 (5 bases). Trimming shortened V by 4 bases and J by 1 base, and 12 bases separated the two germline ends. The length of the CDR3 is 15 residues. CDR1 and CDR2 (germline): SGHTA, FQGTGA. The DNA for the CDR3 is TGTGCCAGCAGCTCAAGGGGTTTAGGCACAGATACGCAGTATTTT. Translating gives CASSSRGLGTDTQYF.

The chain combines TRBV6-1 with TRBJ1-2, with 7 bases identical to TRBD1. The CDR3 contains 14 residues. CDR1 is MNHNS and CDR2 is SASEGT in the germline V gene. Trimming removed 5 bases from V and 2 bases from J; junction bases left unmatched: 5. The CDR3 here is CASSTTTGNYGYTF. The DNA for the CDR3 is TGTGCCAGCAGTACCACGACAGGGAACTATGGCTACACCTTC.

Many counts were recorded for this clone. In DNA form, the CDR3 reads TGTGCCAGCAGTCAGAACACTGAAGCTTTCTTT. Its protein is CASSQNTEAFF. The rearrangement uses TRBV25-1 and TRBJ1-1; no clear D gene. CDR1 MGHDK and CDR2 SYGVNS come from the germline V gene. The CDR3 totals 11 residues. V lost 5 bases and J lost 1, with 2 bases in between.

The chain joins TRBV9 to TRBJ2-5, with D tentatively TRBD2 (5 bases). Germline V gives CDR1 SGDLS, CDR2 YYNGEE. The CDR3 runs to 13 residues. V lost 3 bases and J 5 bases, leaving 11 bases between the germline ends. The CDR3 DNA is TGTGCCAGCAGCGAGGACTTACGGGAGACCCAGTACTTC. The encoded protein is CASSEDLRETQYF.

The chain couples TRBV9 to TRBJ2-2, with TRBD2 matching over 8 bases. The J segment lost 7 bases and the V segment lost 7 bases, leaving 9 bases of the junction unmatched. This CDR3 region has 14 residues. Germline CDR1 reads SGDLS; CDR2 reads YYNGEE. CDR3 residues: CASGTRPLGGELFF. CDR3 DNA: TGTGCCAGCGGGACTAGGCCCTTGGGCGGGGAGCTGTTTTTT. The full variable domain, its missing parts supplied by reference TRBV9 and TRBJ2-2, is DSGVTQTPKHLITATGQRVTLRCSPRSGDLSVYWYQQSLDQGLQFLIQYYNGEERAKGNILERFSAQQFPDLHSELNLSSLELGDSALYFCASGTRPLGGELFFGEGSRLTVL.

This clone was counted a few times. The chain has TRBV15 and TRBJ2-5; 8 bases match TRBD1. From germline, CDR1 is LNHNV and CDR2 YYDKDF (reference sequence). V was pared by 3 bases and J by 5 bases, with 8 bases of the junction left unmatched. This CDR3 is built from 15 residues. DNA for the CDR3: TGTGCCACCAGCAGGCCCCCAGGGGGCAAGGAGACCCAGTACTTC. It encodes CATSRPPGGKETQYF. Drawing the rest from reference TRBV15 and TRBJ2-5, the complete variable domain is DAMVIQNPRYQVTQFGKPVTLSCSQTLNHNVMYWYQQKSSQAPKLLFHYYDKDFNNEADTPDNFQSRRPNTSFCFLDIRSPGLGDTAMYLCATSRPPGGKETQYFGPGTRLLVL.

The chain employs TRBV5-4 and TRBJ2-3; 16 bases agree with TRBD2. The CDR3 covers 18 residues. Germline CDR1 and CDR2: SGHNT and YYREEE (reference sequence). With V trimmed by 5 bases and J by 1 base, 7 bases remained unmatched. DNA for the CDR3: TGTGCCAGCAGTTCCGGGACTAGCGGGAGGGGAGGCACAGATACGCAGTATTTT. Its protein product is CASSSGTSGRGGTDTQYF.

The rearrangement uses TRBV28 and TRBJ2-7; TRBD2 might be the D (5 bases). Germline V gene lookup returns CDR1 MDHEN and CDR2 SYDVKM. The CDR3 extends over 12 amino acids. V lost 5 bases, J lost 4 bases, and 9 bases lay in between. The CDR3 nucleotides read TGTGCCAGCAGTCGGACTGAGTACGAGCAGTACTTC. Protein sequence: CASSRTEYEQYF.